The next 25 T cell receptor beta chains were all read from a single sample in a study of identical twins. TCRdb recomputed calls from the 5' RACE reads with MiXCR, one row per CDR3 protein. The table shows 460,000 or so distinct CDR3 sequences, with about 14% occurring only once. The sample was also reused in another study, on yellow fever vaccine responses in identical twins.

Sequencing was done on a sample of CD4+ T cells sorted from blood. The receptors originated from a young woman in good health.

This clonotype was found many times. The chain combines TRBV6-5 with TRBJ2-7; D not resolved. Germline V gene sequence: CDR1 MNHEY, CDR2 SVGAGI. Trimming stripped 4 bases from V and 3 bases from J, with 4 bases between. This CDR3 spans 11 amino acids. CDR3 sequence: CASSFNYEQYF. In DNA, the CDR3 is TGTGCCAGCAGTTTCAACTACGAGCAGTACTTC.

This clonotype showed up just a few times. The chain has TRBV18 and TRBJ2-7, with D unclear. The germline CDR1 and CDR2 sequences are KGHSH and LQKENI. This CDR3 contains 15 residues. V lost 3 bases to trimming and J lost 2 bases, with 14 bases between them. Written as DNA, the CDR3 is TGTGCCAGCTCACCCCCTCGTACCCCAACCTACGAGCAGTACTTC. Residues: CASSPPRTPTYEQYF.

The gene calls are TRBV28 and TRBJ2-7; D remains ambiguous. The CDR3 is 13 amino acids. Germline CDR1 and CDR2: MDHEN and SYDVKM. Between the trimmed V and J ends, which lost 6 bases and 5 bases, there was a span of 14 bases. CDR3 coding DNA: TGTGCCAGCAGATACCTGAGAGACCACGAGCAGTACTTC. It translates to CASRYLRDHEQYF.

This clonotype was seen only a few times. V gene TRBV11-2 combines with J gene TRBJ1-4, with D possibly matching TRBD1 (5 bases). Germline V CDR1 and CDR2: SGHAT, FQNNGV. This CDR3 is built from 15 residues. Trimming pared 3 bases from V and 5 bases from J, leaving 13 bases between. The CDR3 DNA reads TGTGCCAGCAGCTTCCAGGGAGGAAAGAATGAAAAACTGTTTTTT. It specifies CASSFQGGKNEKLFF.

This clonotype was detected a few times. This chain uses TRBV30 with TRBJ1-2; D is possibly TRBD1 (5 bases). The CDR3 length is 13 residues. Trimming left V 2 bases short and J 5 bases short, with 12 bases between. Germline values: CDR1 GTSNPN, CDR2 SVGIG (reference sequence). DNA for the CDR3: TGTGCCTGGAGTCCAGGGCGCGGTTATGGCTACACCTTC. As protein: CAWSPGRGYGYTF.

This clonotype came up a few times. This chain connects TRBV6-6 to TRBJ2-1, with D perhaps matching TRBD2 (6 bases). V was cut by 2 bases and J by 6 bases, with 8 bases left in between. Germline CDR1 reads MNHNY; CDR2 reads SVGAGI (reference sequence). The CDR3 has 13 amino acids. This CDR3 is CASSYRGGNEQFF. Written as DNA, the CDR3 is TGTGCCAGCAGTTACAGGGGAGGCAATGAGCAGTTCTTC.

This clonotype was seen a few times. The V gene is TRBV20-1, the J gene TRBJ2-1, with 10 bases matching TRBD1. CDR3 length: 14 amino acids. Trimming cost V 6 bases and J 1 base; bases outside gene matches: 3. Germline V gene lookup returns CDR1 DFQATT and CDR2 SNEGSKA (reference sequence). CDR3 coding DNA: TGCAGTGCAAAGGACAGGGGGTCCTACAATGAGCAGTTCTTC. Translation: CSAKDRGSYNEQFF.

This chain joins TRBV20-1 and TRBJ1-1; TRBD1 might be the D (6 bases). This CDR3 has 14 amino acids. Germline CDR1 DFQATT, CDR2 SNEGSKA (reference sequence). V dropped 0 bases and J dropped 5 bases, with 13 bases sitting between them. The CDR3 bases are TGCAGTGCTAGAGACCCCAGGGGTCAGACTGAAGCTTTCTTT. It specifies CSARDPRGQTEAFF.

In DNA, the CDR3 is TGTGCCAGCGGCCGGGACGCGTCCATGAACACTGAAGCTTTCTTT. Protein sequence: CASGRDASMNTEAFF. The chain uses TRBV2 and TRBJ1-1; tentative D call: TRBD1 (5 bases). The germline CDR1 and CDR2 sequences are SNHLY and FYNNEI. CDR3 size: 15 residues. Trimming shortened V by 8 bases and J by 0 bases, and 16 bases separated the two germline ends. The whole variable domain, filled in from reference TRBV2 and TRBJ1-1, reads EPEVTQTPSHQVTQMGQEVILRCVPISNHLYFYWYRQILGQKVEFLVSFYNNEISEKSEIFDDQFSVERPDGSNFTLKIRSTKLEDSAMYFCASGRDASMNTEAFFGQGTRLTVV.

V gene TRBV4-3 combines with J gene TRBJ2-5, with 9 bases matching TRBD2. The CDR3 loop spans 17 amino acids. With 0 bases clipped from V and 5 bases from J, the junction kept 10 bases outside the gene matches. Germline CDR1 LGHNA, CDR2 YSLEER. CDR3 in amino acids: CASSQDLAGGWWETQYF. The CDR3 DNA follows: TGCGCCAGCAGCCAAGATCTTGCGGGGGGGTGGTGGGAGACCCAGTACTTC.

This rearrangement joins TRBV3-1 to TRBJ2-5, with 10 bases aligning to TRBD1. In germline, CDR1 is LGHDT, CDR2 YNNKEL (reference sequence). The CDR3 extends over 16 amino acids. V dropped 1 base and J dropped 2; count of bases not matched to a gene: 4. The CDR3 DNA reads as TGTGCCAGCAGCCAAGCCGACAGGGGGCGGCAAGAGACCCAGTACTTC. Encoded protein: CASSQADRGRQETQYF.

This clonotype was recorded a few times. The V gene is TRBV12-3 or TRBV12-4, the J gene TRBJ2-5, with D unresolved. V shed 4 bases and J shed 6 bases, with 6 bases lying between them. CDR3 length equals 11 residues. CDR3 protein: CASSSSQTQYF. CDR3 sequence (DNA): TGTGCCAGCAGTTCGTCCCAGACCCAGTACTTC.

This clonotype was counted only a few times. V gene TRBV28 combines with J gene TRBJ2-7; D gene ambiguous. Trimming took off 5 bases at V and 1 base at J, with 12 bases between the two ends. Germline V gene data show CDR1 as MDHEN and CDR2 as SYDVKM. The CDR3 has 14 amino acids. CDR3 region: CASSPIKVSYEQYF. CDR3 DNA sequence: TGTGCCAGCAGTCCCATTAAAGTGTCCTACGAGCAGTACTTC.

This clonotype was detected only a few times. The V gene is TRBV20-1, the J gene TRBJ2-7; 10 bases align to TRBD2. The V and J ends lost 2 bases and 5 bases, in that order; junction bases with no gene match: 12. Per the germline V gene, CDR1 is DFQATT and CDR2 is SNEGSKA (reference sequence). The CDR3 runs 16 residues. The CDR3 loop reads CSARLRKREGLDEQYF. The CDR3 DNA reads TGCAGTGCTAGACTCAGAAAGCGGGAGGGCCTCGACGAGCAGTACTTC.

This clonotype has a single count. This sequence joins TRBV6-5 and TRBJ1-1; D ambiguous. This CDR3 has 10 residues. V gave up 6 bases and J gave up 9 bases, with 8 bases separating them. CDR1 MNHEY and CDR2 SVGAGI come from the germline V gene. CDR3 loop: CASRGSQAFF. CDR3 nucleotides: TGTGCCAGCAGGGGGTCTCAAGCTTTCTTT.

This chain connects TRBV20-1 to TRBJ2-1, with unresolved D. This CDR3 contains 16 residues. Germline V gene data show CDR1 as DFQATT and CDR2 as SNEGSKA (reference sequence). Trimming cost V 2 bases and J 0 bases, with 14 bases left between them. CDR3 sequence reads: CSARTGTPSSYNEQFF. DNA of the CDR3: TGCAGTGCTAGAACCGGTACCCCCTCCTCCTACAATGAGCAGTTCTTC.

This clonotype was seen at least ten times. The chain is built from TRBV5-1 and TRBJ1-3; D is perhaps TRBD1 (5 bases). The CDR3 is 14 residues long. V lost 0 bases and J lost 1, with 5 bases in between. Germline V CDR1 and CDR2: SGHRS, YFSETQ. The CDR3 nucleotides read TGCGCCAGCAGCTTGGAGGGGTCTGGAAACACCATATATTTT. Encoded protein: CASSLEGSGNTIYF. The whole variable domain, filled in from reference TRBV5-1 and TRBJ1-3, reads KAGVTQTPRYLIKTRGQQVTLSCSPISGHRSVSWYQQTPGQGLQFLFEYFSETQRNKGNFPGRFSGRQFSNSRSEMNVSTLELGDSALYLCASSLEGSGNTIYFGEGSWLTVV.

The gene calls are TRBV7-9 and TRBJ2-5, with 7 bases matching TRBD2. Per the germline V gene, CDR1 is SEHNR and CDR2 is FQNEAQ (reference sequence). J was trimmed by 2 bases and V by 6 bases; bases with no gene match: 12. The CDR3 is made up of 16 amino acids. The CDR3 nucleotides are TGTGCCAGCAGTTGGGGCCCGCTAGCGGAACAAGAGACCCAGTACTTC. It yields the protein CASSWGPLAEQETQYF.

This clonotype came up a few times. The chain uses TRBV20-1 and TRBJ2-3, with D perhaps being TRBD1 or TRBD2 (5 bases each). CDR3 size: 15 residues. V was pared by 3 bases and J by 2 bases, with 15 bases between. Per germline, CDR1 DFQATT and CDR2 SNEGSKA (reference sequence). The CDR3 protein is CSASPAGRNTDTQYF. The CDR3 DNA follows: TGCAGTGCTAGCCCTGCAGGGAGAAACACAGATACGCAGTATTTT.

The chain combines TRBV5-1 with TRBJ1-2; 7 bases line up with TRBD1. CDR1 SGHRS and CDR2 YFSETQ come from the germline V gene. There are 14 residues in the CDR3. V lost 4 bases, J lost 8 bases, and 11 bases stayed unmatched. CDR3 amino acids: CASSTTSGGGGYTF. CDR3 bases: TGCGCCAGCAGCACAACTTCGGGAGGGGGCGGCTACACCTTC.

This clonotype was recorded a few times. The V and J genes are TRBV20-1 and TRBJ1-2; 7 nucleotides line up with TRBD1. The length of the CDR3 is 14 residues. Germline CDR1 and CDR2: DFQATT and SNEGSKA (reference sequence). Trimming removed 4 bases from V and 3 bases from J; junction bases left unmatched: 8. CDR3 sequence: CSAKGGEFYYGYTF. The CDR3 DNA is TGCAGTGCTAAAGGGGGCGAATTTTACTATGGCTACACCTTC.

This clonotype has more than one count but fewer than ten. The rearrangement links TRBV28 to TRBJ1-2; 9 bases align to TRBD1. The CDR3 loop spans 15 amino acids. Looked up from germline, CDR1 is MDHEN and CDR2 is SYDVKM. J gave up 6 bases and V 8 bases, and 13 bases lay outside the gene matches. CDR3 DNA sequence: TGTGCCAGCCAAGGCCCGGACAGGGGCTGGAATGGCTACACCTTC. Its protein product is CASQGPDRGWNGYTF.

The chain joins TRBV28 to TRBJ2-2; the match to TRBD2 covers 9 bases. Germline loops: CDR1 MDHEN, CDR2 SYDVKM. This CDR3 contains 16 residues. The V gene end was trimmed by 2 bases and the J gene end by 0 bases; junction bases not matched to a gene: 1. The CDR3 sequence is CASSLLAGSNTGELFF. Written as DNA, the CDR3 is TGTGCCAGCAGTTTACTAGCGGGGTCGAACACCGGGGAGCTGTTTTTT.

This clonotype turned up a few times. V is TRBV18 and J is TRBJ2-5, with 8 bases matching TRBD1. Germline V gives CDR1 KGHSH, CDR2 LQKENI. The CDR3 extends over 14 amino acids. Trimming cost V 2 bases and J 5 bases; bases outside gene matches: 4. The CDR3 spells CASSPSRGRETQYF. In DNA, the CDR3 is TGTGCCAGCTCACCATCCAGGGGGCGGGAGACCCAGTACTTC.

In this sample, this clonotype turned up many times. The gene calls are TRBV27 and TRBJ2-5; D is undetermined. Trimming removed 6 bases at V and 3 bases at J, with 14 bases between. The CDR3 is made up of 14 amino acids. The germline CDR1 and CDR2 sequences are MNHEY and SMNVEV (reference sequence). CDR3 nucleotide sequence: TGTGCCAGCAGCCGACTGATAGAAAAAGAGACCCAGTACTTC. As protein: CASSRLIEKETQYF.